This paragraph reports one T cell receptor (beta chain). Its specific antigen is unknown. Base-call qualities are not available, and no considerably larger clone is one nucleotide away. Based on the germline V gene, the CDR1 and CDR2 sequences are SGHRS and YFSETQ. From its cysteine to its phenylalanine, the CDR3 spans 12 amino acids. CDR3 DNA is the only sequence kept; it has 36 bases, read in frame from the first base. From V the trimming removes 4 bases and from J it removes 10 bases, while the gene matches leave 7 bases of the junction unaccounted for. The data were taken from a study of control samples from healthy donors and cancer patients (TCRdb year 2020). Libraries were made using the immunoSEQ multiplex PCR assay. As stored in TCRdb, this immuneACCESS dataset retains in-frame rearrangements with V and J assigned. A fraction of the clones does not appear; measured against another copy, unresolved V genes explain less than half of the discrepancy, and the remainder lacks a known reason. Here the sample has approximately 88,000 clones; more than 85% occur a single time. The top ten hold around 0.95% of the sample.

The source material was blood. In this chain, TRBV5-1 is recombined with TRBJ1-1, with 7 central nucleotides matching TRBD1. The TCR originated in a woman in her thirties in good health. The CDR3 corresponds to CASSTNRGGAFF. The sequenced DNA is TGCGCCAGCAGCACTAACAGGGGCGGAGCTTTCTTT. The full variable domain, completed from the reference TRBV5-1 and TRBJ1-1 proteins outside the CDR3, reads KAGVTQTPRYLIKTRGQQVTLSCSPISGHRSVSWYQQTPGQGLQFLFEYFSETQRNKGNFPGRFSGRQFSNSRSEMNVSTLELGDSALYLCASSTNRGGAFFGQGTRLTVV.